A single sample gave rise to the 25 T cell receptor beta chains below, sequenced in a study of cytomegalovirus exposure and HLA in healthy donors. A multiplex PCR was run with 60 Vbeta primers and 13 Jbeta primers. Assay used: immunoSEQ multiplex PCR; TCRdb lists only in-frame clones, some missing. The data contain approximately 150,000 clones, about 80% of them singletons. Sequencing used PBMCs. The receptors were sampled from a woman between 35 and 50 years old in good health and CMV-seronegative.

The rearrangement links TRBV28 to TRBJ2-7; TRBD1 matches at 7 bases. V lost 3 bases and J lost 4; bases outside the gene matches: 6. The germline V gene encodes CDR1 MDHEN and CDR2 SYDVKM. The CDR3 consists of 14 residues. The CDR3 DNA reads TGTGCCAGCAGTTTCAACAGGGGAAAATACGAGCAGTACTTC. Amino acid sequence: CASSFNRGKYEQYF.

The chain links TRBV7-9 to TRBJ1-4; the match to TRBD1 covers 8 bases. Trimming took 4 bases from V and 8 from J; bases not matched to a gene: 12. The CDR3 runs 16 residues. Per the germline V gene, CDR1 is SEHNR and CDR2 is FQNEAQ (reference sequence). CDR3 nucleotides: TGTGCCAGCAGCTCGAGGATTGGACAGGGTGTGGAAAAACTGTTTTTT. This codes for CASSSRIGQGVEKLFF. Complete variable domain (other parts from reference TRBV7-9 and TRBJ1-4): DTGVSQNPRHKITKRGQNVTFRCDPISEHNRLYWYRQTLGQGPEFLTYFQNEAQLEKSRLLSDRFSAERPKGSFSTLEIQRTEQGDSAMYLCASSSRIGQGVEKLFFGSGTQLSVL.

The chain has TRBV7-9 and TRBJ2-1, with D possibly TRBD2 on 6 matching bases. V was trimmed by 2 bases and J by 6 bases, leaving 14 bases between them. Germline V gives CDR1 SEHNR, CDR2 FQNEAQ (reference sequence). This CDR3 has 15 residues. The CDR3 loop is CASSLLTGVSNEQFF. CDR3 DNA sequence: TGTGCCAGCAGCTTATTGACGGGAGTAAGCAATGAGCAGTTCTTC.

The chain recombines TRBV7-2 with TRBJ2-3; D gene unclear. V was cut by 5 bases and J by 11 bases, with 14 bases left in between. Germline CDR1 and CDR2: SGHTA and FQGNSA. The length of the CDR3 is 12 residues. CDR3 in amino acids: CASSDISVGQYF. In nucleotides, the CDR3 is TGTGCCAGCAGCGACATTAGTGTCGGGCAGTATTTT.

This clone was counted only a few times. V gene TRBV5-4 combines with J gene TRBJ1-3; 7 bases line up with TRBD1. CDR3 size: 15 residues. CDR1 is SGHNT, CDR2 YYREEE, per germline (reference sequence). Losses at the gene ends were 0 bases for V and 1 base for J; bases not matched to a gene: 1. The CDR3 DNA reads TGTGCCAGCAGCTTGGACAGGGGTTCTGGAAACACCATATATTTT. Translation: CASSLDRGSGNTIYF.

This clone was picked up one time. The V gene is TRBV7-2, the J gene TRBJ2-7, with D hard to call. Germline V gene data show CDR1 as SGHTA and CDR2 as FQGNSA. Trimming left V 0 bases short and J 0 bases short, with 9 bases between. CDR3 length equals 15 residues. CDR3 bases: TGTGCCAGCAGCTTAGCCGGCCCTAGCTCCTACGAGCAGTACTTC. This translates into CASSLAGPSSYEQYF.

In DNA form, the CDR3 reads TGCAGCGTTGTAAAGACTACCGTCCAAGAGACCCAGTACTTC. Protein sequence: CSVVKTTVQETQYF. The chain uses TRBV29-1 and TRBJ2-5; a weak D match, TRBD2 (5 bases). Between the trimmed V and J ends, which lost 4 bases and 1 base, there was a span of 13 bases. CDR1 is SQVTM and CDR2 is ANQGSEA in the germline V gene. The length of the CDR3 is 14 residues.

The CDR3 DNA follows: TGCAGCGTTGAAGGACTAGCGGGAGTGGGCTACAATGAGCAGTTCTTC. Translated, it gives CSVEGLAGVGYNEQFF. This chain connects TRBV29-1 to TRBJ2-1; 12 bases align to TRBD2. The germline V gene has CDR1 SQVTM and CDR2 ANQGSEA. The CDR3 is made up of 16 amino acids. The J segment lost 3 bases and the V segment lost 1 base, leaving 4 bases of the junction unmatched.

The CDR3 spells CASSRLGSPYEQYF. CDR3 in DNA: TGTGCCAGCAGCCGTTTGGGCAGCCCCTACGAGCAGTACTTC. This rearrangement joins TRBV28 to TRBJ2-7; no clear D gene. The CDR3 length is 14 residues. The germline CDR1 and CDR2 sequences are MDHEN and SYDVKM. Trimming removed 6 bases from V and 2 bases from J, with 14 bases in between.

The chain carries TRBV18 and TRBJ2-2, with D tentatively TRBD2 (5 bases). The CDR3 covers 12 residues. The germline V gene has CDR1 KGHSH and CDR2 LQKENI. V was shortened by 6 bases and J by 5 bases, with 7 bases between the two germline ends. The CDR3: CASSWETGELFF. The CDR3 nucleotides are TGTGCCAGCTCGTGGGAGACCGGGGAGCTGTTTTTT.

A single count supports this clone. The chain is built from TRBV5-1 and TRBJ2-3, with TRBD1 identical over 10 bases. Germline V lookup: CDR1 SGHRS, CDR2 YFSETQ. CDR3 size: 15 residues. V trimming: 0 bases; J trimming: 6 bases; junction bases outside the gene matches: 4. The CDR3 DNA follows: TGCGCCAGCAGCTTGGTGGGGACAGGGGATGATACGCAGTATTTT. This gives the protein CASSLVGTGDDTQYF.

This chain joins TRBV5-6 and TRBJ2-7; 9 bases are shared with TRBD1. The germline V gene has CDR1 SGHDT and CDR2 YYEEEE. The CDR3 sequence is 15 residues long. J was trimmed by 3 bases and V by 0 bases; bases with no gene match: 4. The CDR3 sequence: CASSLEGQGSYEQYF. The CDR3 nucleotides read TGTGCCAGCAGCTTGGAAGGACAGGGGAGCTACGAGCAGTACTTC.

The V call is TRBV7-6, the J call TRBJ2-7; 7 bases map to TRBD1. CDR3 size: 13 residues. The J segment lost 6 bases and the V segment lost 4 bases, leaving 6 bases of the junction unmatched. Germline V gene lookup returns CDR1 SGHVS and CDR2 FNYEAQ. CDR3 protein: CASSYRGLSEQYF. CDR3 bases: TGTGCCAGCAGCTACAGGGGTCTCTCCGAGCAGTACTTC.

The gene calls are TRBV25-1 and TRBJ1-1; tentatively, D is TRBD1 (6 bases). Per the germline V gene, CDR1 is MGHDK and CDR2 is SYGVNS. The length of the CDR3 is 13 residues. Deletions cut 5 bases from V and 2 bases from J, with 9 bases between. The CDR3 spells CASSSTGNTEAFF. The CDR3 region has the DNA TGTGCCAGCAGTTCGACAGGTAACACTGAAGCTTTCTTT. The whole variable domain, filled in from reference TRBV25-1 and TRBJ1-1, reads EADIYQTPRYLVIGTGKKITLECSQTMGHDKMYWYQQDPGMELHLIHYSYGVNSTEKGDLSSESTVSRIRTEHFPLTLESARPSHTSQYLCASSSTGNTEAFFGQGTRLTVV.

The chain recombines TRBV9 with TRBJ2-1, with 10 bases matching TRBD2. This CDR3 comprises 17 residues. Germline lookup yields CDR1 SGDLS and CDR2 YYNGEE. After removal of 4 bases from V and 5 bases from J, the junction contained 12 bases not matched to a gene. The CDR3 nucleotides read TGTGCCAGCAGCAGAACGACCGGGACTAGCGTAGACAATGAGCAGTTCTTC. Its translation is CASSRTTGTSVDNEQFF.

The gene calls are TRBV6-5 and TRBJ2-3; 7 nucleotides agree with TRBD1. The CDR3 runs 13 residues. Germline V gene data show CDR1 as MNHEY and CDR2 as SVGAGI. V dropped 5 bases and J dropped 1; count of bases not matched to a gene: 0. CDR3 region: CASSGQGTDTQYF. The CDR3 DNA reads TGTGCCAGCAGTGGACAGGGCACAGATACGCAGTATTTT.

The CDR3 sequence: CASSGSGSNHEQYF. CDR3 nucleotides: TGTGCCAGCAGTGGTAGCGGGAGTAACCACGAGCAGTACTTC. This chain uses TRBV25-1 with TRBJ2-7; 9 nucleotides align to TRBD2. CDR1 is MGHDK, CDR2 SYGVNS, per germline. The V gene end was trimmed by 4 bases and the J gene end by 5 bases; junction bases not matched to a gene: 6. The CDR3 spans 14 residues.

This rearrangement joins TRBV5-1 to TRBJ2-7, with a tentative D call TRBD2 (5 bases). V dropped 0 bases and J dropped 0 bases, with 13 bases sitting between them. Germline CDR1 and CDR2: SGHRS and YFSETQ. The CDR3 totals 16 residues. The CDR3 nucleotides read TGCGCCAGCAGCTTGGTTATAGGCGGGTCCTCCTACGAGCAGTACTTC. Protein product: CASSLVIGGSSYEQYF.

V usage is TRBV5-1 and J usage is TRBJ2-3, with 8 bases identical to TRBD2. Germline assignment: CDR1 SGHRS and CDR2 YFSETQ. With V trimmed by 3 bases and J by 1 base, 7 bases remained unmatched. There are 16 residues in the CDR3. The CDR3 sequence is CASSWGSSGGTDTQYF. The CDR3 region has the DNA TGCGCCAGCAGCTGGGGTAGTAGCGGGGGCACAGATACGCAGTATTTT.

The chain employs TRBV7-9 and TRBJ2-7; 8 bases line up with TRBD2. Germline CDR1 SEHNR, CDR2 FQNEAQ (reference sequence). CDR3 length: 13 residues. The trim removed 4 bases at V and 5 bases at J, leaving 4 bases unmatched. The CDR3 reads CASSYPGGDEQYF. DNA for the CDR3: TGTGCCAGCAGCTACCCCGGGGGGGACGAGCAGTACTTC.

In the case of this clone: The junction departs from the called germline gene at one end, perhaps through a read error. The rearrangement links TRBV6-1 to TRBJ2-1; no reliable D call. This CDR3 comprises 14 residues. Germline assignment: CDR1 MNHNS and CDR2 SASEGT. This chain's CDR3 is CASGDSSSYNEQFF. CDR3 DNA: TGTGCCAGCGGTGACTCCAGCTCCTACAATGAGCAGTTCTTC.

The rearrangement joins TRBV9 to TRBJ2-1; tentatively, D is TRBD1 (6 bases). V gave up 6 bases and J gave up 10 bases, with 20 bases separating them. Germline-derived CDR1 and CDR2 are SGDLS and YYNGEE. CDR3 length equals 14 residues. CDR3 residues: CASTKGTTLGEQFF. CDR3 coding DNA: TGTGCCAGCACGAAAGGGACAACTCTTGGCGAGCAGTTCTTC.

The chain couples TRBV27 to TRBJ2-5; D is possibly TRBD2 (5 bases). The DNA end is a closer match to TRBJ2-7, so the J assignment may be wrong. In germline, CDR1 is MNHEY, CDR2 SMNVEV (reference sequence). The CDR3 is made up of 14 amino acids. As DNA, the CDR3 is TGTGCCAGCAGTTTAGCCGGGGAAACCTACGAGCAGTACTTC. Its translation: CASSLAGETYEQYF.

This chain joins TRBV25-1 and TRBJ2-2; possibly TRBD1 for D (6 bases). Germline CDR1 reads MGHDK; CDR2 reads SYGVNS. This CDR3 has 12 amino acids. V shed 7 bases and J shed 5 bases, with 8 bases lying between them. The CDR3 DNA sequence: TGTGCCAGCACAAGGGGGACCGGGGAGCTGTTTTTT. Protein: CASTRGTGELFF.

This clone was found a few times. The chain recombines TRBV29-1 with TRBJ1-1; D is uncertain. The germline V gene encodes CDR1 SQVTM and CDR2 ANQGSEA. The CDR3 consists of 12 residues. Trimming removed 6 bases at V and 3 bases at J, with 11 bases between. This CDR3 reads CSVRVRDTEAFF. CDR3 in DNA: TGCAGCGTGAGGGTGCGGGACACTGAAGCTTTCTTT.